The subject of this entry is one T cell receptor beta chain. Its specificity is not known. This entry is derived from a study of cytomegalovirus exposure and HLA in healthy donors. Points from the study as a whole: The classifier was said to identify cytomegalovirus status with high specificity and sensitivity. A later analysis reportedly found fewer N-insertions in an Asian-associated ancestry cluster than the roughly 700-donor mean.

Primers for the PCR totalled 60 Vbeta and 13 Jbeta. Generated by immunoSEQ multiplex PCR, the TCRdb table keeps only in-frame clones and is missing some. Counted here are over 75,000 clones, 84% occurring once; the ten biggest clones make up 5.6%. The clonotype originates from a young woman in good health and CMV-seropositive. Input material: PBMCs.

CDR3: CATSRDMSVIEQFF. Written as DNA, the CDR3 is TGTGCCACCAGCAGAGATATGAGCGTTATCGAGCAGTTCTTC. The chain employs TRBV15 and TRBJ2-1; no firm D call. Trimming left V 0 bases short and J 10 bases short, with 13 bases between. Germline CDR1 and CDR2: LNHNV and YYDKDF (reference sequence). The CDR3 has 14 residues.